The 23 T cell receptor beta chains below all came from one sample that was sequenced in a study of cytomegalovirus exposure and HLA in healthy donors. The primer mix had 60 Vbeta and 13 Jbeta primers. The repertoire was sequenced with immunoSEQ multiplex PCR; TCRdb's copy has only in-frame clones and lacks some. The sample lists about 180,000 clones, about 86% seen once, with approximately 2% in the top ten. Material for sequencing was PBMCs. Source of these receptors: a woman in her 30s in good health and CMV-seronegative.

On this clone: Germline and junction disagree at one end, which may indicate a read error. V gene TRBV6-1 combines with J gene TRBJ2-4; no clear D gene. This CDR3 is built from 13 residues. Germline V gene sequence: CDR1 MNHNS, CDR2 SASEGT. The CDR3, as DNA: TGTGCCAGCAGTGAAGACAGTAAAAACAGTCAGTACTTC. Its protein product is CASSEDSKNSQYF.

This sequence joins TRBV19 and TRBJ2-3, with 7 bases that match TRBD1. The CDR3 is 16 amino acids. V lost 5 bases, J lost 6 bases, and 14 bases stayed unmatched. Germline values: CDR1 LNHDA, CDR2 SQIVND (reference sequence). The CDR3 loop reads CASSAYGTAIWDTQYF. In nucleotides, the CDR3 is TGTGCCAGTAGTGCCTACGGGACAGCAATATGGGATACGCAGTATTTT.

CDR3 sequence reads: CAISETATSFPDTQYF. CDR3 DNA: TGTGCCATCAGCGAGACCGCTACGAGCTTCCCAGATACGCAGTATTTT. The V gene is TRBV10-3, the J gene TRBJ2-3; no clear D. This CDR3 has 16 amino acids. Looked up from germline, CDR1 is ENHRY and CDR2 is SYGVKD. The V gene lost 6 bases and the J gene lost 4 bases, with 20 bases spanning the gap.

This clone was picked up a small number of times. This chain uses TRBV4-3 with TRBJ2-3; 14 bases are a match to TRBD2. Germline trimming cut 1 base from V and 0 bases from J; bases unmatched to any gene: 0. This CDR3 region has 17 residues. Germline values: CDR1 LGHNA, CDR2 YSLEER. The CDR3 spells CASSQGLAGGSTDTQYF. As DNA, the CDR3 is TGCGCCAGCAGCCAAGGACTAGCGGGAGGGAGCACAGATACGCAGTATTTT.

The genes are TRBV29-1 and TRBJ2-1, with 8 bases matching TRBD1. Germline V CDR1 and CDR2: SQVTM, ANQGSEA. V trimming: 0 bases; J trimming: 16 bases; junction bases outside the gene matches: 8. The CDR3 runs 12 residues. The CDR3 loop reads CSVEDRQGPGFF. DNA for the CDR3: TGCAGCGTTGAAGATCGACAGGGGCCAGGTTTCTTC.

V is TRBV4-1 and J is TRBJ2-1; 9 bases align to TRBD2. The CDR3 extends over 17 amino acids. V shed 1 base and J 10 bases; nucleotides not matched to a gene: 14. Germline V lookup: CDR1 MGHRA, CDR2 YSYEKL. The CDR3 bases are TGCGCCAGCAGCCAAGTCTTGGCGGGAGGGCTGGAGGGCGAGCAGTTCTTC. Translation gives CASSQVLAGGLEGEQFF.

The CDR3 protein is CASRGDRGASYNEQFF. The CDR3, as DNA: TGTGCCAGCAGGGGGGACAGGGGGGCCTCCTACAATGAGCAGTTCTTC. This chain joins TRBV2 and TRBJ2-1, with 11 bases fitting TRBD1. Trimming cost V 6 bases and J 0 bases; bases outside gene matches: 4. The germline V gene has CDR1 SNHLY and CDR2 FYNNEI. The CDR3 totals 16 residues.

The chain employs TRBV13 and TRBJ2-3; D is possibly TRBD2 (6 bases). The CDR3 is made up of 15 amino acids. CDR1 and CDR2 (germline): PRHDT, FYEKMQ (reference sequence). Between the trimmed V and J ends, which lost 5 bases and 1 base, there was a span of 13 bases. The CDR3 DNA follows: TGTGCCAGCAGCACTGGCGGGGAAGGCACAGATACGCAGTATTTT. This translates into CASSTGGEGTDTQYF. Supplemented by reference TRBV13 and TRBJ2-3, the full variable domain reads AAGVIQSPRHLIKEKRETATLKCYPIPRHDTVYWYQQGPGQDPQFLISFYEKMQSDKGSIPDRFSAQQFSDYHSELNMSSLELGDSALYFCASSTGGEGTDTQYFGPGTRLTVL.

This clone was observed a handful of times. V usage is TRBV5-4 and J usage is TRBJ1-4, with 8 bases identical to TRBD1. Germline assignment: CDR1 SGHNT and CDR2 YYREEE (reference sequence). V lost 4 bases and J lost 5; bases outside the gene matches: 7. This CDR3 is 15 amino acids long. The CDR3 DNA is TGTGCCAGCAGCGAAGGACAGGGATCGAATGAAAAACTGTTTTTT. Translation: CASSEGQGSNEKLFF.

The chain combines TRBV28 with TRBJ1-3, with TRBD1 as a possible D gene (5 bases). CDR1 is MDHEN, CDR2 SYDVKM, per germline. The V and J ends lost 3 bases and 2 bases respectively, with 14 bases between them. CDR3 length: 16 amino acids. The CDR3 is CASSFSSGSPGNTIYF. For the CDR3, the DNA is TGTGCCAGCAGTTTTTCCTCAGGGTCTCCTGGAAACACCATATATTTT.

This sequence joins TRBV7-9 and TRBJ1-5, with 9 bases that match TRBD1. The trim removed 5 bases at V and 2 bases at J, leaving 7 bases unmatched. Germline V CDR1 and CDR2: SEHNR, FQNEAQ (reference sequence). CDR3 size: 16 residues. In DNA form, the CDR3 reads TGTGCCAGCAGCCCGGACAGGGGAAGGGGCAATCAGCCCCAGCATTTT. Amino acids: CASSPDRGRGNQPQHF.

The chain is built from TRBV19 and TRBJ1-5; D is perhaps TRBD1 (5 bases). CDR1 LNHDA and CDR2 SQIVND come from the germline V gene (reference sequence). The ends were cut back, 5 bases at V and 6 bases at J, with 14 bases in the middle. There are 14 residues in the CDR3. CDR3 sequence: CASSPPGGSQPQHF. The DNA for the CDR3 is TGTGCCAGTAGTCCCCCGGGGGGGAGTCAGCCCCAGCATTTT.

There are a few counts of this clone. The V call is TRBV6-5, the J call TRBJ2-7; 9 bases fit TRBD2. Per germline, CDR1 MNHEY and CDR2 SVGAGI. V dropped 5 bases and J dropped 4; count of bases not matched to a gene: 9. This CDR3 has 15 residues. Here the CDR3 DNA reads TGTGCCAGCAGTGCCCTTAGCGGGGGATTTTACGAGCAGTACTTC. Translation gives CASSALSGGFYEQYF.

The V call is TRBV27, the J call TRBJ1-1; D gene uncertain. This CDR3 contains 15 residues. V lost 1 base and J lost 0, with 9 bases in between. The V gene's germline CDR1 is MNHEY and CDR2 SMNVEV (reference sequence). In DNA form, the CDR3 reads TGTGCCAGCAGTTTATGGGCAGGCCTGAACACTGAAGCTTTCTTT. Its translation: CASSLWAGLNTEAFF.

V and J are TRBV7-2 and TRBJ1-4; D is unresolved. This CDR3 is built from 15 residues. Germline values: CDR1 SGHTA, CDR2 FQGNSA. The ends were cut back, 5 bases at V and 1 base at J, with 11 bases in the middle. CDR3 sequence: CASSQMAGTNEKLFF. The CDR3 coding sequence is TGTGCCAGCAGCCAAATGGCAGGAACTAATGAAAAACTGTTTTTT.

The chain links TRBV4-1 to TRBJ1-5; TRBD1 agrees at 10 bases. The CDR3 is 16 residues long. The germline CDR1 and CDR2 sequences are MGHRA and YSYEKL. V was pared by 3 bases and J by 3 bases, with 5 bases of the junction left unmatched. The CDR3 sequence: CASSQGQGPSNQPQHF. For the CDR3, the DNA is TGCGCCAGCAGCCAGGGACAGGGGCCCTCCAATCAGCCCCAGCATTTT.

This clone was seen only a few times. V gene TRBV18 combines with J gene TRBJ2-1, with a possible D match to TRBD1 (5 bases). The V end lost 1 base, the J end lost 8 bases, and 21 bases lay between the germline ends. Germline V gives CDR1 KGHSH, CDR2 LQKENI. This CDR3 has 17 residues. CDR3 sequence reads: CASSPRGGSTGYYEQFF. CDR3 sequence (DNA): TGTGCCAGCTCACCACGAGGCGGTTCTACAGGCTATTATGAGCAGTTCTTC.

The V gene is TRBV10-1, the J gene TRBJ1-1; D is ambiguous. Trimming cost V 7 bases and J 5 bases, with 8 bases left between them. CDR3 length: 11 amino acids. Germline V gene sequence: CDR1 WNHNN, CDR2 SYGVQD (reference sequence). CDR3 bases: TGCGCCAGCACGGGCGGGACTGAAGCTTTCTTT. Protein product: CASTGGTEAFF.

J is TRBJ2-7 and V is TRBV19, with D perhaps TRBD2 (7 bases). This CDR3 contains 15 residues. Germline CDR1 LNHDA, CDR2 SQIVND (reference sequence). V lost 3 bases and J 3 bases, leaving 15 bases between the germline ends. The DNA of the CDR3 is TGTGCCAGTAGTATGTGGGCGGGGGCAGACTACGAGCAGTACTTC. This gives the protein CASSMWAGADYEQYF. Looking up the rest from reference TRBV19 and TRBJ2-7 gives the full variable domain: DGGITQSPKYLFRKEGQNVTLSCEQNLNHDAMYWYRQDPGQGLRLIYYSQIVNDFQKGDIAEGYSVSREKKESFPLTVTSAQKNPTAFYLCASSMWAGADYEQYFGPGTRLTVT.

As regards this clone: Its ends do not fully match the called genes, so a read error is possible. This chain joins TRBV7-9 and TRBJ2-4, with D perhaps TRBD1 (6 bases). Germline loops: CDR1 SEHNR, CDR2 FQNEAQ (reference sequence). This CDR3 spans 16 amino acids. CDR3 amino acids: CASSSAGSQGLNSQYF. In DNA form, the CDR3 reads TGTGCCAGCAGCAGCGCTGGATCACAGGGTCTGAACAGTCAGTACTTC.

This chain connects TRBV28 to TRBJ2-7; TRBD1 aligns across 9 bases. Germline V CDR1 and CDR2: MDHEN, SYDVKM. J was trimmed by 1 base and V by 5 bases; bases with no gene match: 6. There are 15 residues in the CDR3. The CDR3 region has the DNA TGTGCCAGCAGTGCCGGGACAGGGACTTCCTACGAGCAGTACTTC. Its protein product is CASSAGTGTSYEQYF.

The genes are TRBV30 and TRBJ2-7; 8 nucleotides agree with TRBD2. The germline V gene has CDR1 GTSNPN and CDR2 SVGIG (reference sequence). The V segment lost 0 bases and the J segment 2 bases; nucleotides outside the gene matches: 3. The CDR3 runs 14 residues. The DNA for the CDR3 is TGTGCCTGGAGTGTCGGGGGGGTTGCCTACGAGCAGTACTTC. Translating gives CAWSVGGVAYEQYF.

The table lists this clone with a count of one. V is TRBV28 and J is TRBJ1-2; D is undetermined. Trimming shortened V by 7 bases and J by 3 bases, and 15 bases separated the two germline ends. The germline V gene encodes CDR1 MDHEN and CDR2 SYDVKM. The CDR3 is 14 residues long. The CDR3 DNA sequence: TGTGCCAGCATTCCACACTCCGGAGACTATGGCTACACCTTC. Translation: CASIPHSGDYGYTF.